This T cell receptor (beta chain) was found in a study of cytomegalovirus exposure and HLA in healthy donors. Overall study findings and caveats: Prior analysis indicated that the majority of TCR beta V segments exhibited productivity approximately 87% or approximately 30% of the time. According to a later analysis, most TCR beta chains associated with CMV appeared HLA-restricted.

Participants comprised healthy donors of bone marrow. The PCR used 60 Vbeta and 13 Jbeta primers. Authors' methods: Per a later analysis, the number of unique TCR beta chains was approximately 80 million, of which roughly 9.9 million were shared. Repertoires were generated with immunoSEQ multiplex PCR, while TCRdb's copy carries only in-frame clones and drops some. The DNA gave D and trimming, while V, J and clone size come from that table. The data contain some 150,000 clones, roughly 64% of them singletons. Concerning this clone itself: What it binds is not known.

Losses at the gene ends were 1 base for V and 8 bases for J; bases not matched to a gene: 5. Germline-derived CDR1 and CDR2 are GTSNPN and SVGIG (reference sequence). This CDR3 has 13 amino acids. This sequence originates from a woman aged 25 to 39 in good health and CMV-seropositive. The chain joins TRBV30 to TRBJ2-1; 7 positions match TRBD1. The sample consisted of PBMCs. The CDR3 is CAWSEQGWDEQFF. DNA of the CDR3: TGTGCCTGGAGTGAACAGGGGTGGGATGAGCAGTTCTTC.